The clone carrying this TCR beta chain is a singleton in its sample. Its antigen is not identified. The record originates from a study of pediatric ulcerative colitis. Study-wide points: Rectal repertoires separated controls, mild-moderate and acute severe colitis.

TCRdb's table, derived via immunoSEQ multiplex PCR, lists solely in-frame clones and lacks some. The sample lists 40,000 to 55,000 clones; 78% were seen once. V lost 1 base, J lost 3 bases, and 9 bases lay in between. There are 13 residues in the CDR3. In germline, CDR1 is SQVTM, CDR2 ANQGSEA. During colonoscopy, one to two rectal pinch biopsies were collected. The diagnostic colonoscopy in ulcerative colitis patients preceded any immunosuppressive treatment. The chain joins TRBV29-1 to TRBJ1-1, with a weak D call TRBD1 (5 bases). What was sequenced was gut tissue. The source is a girl aged 5-17 years with moderate ulcerative colitis. The CDR3: CSVEGQRYTEAFF. In DNA, the CDR3 is TGCAGCGTTGAAGGACAGAGGTACACTGAAGCTTTCTTT.